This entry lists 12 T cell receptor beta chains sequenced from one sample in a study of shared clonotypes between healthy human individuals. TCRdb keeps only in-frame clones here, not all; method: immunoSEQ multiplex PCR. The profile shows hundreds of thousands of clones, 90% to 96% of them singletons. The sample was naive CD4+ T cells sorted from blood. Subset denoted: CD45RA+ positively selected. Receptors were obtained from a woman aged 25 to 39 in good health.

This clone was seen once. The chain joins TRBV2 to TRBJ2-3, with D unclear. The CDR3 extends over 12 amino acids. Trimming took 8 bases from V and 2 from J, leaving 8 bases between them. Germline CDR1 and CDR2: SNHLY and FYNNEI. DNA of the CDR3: TGTGCCAGCGGGTACGCCACAGATACGCAGTATTTT. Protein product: CASGYATDTQYF.

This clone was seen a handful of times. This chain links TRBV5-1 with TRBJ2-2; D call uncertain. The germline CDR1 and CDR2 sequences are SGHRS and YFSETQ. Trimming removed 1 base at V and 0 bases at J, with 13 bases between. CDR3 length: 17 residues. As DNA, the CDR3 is TGCGCCAGCAGCTTGTCCCAACAAATTTCGAACACCGGGGAGCTGTTTTTT. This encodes CASSLSQQISNTGELFF.

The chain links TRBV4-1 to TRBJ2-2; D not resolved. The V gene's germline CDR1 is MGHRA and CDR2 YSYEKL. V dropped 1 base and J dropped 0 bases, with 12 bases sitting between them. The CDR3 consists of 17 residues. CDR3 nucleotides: TGCGCCAGCAGCCAAGCCGCTGTCCAGGCGAACACCGGGGAGCTGTTTTTT. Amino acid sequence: CASSQAAVQANTGELFF.

CDR3 amino acids: CASSLGSTDTQYF. In DNA, the CDR3 is TGTGCCAGCAGCTTAGGGAGCACAGATACGCAGTATTTT. The chain has TRBV7-6 and TRBJ2-3, with D unresolved. CDR1 is SGHVS, CDR2 FNYEAQ, per germline. Trimming shortened V by 1 base and J by 0 bases, and 2 bases separated the two germline ends. The CDR3 has 13 residues.

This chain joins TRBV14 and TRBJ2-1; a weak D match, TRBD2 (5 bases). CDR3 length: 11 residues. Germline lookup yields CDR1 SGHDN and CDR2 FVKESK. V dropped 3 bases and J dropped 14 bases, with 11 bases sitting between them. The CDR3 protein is CASSHNGREFF. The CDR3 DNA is TGTGCCAGCAGCCATAATGGGAGAGAGTTCTTC.

The CDR3 DNA sequence: TGTGCCATCAGTGAGCCGACCCAGGGGGCTTTGTCCTACAATGAGCAGTTCTTC. The encoded protein is CAISEPTQGALSYNEQFF. This rearrangement joins TRBV10-3 to TRBJ2-1; 8 bases match TRBD1. CDR1 ENHRY and CDR2 SYGVKD come from the germline V gene. The CDR3 is made up of 18 amino acids. V lost 2 bases and J lost 1; bases outside the gene matches: 10.

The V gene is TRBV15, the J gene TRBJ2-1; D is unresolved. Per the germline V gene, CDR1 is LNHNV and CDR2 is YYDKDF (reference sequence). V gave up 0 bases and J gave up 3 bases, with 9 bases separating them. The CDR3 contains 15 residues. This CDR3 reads CATSREVGSYNEQFF. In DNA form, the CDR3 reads TGTGCCACCAGCAGAGAGGTGGGAAGCTACAATGAGCAGTTCTTC.

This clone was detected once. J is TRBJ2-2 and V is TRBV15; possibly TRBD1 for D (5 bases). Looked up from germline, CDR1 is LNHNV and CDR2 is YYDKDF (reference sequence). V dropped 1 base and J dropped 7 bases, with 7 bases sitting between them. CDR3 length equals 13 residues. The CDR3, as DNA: TGTGCCACCAGCAGAGTAGGGGTCGGGGAGCTGTTTTTT. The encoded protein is CATSRVGVGELFF.

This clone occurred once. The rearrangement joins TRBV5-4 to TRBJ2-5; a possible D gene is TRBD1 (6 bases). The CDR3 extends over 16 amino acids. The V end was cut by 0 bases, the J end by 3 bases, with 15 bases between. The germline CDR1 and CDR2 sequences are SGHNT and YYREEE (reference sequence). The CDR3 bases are TGTGCCAGCAGCTTGGGGGTTGTCCAGGGGAAAGAGACCCAGTACTTC. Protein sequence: CASSLGVVQGKETQYF.

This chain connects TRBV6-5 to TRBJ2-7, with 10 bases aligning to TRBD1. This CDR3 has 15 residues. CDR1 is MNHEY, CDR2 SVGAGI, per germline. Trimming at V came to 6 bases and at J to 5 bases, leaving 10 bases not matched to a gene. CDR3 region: CASRQSGTGENEQYF. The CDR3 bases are TGTGCCAGCAGGCAATCCGGGACAGGGGAAAACGAGCAGTACTTC.

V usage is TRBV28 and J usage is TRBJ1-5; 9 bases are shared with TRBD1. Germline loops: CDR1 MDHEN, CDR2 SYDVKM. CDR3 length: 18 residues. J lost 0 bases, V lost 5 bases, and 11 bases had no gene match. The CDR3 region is CASSVNRGRGYSNQPQHF. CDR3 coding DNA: TGTGCCAGCAGTGTTAACAGGGGGCGAGGGTATAGCAATCAGCCCCAGCATTTT.

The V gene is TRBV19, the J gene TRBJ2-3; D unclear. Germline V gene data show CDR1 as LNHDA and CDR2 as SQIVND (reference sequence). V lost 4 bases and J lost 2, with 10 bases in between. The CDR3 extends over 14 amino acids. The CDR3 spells CASSNAQLTDTQYF. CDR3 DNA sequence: TGTGCCAGTAGTAACGCACAGCTCACAGATACGCAGTATTTT.